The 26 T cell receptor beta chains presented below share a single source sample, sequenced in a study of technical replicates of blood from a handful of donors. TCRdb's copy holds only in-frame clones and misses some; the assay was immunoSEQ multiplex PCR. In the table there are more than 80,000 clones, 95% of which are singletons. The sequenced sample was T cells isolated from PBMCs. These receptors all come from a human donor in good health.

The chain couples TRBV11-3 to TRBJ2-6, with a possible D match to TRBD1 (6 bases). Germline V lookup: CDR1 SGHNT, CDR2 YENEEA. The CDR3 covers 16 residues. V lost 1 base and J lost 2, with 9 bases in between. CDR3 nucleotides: TGTGCCAGCAGCTTAGGTTACAGGGCTGGGGCCAACGTCCTGACTTTC. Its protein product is CASSLGYRAGANVLTF.

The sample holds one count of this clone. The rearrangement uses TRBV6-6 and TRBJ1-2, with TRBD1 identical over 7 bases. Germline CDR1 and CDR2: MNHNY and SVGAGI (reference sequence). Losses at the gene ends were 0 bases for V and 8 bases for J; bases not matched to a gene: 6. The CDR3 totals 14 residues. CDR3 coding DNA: TGTGCCAGCAGTTACTCTGAGGGGGCCCAAGGCTACACCTTC. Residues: CASSYSEGAQGYTF.

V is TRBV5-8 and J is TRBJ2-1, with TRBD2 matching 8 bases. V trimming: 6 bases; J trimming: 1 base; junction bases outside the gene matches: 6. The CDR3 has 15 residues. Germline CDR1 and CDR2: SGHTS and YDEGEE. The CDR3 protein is CASTRRGASYNEQFF. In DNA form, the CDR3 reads TGTGCCAGCACCAGGCGGGGGGCATCCTACAATGAGCAGTTCTTC.

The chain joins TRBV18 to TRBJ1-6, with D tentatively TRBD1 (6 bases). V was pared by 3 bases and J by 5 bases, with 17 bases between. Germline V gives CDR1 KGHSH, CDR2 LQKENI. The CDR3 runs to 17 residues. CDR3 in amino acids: CASSPLIATGHNSPLHF. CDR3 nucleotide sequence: TGTGCCAGCTCACCTCTCATCGCGACAGGTCATAATTCACCCCTCCACTTT.

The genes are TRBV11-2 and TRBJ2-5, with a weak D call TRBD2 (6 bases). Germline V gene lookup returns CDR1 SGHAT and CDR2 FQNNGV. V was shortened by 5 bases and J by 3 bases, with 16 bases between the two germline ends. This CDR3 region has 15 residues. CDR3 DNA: TGTGCCAGCAGCGGGGCGGGGACCCCAAAAGAGACCCAGTACTTC. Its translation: CASSGAGTPKETQYF.

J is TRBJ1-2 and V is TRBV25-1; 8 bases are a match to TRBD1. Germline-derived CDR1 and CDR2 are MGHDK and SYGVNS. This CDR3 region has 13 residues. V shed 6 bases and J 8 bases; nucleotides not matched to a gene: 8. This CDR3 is CASRDSGGRGYTF. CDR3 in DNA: TGTGCCAGCAGGGACTCAGGGGGCAGGGGCTACACCTTC.

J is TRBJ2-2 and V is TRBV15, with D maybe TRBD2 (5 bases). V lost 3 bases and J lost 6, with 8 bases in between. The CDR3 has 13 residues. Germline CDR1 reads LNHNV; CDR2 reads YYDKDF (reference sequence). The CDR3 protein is CATSRVLAGELFF. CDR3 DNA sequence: TGTGCCACCAGCAGGGTACTAGCCGGGGAGCTGTTTTTT.

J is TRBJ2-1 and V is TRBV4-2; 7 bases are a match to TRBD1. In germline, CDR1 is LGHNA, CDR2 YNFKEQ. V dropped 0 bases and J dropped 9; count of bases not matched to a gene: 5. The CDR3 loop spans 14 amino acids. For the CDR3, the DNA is TGTGCCAGCAGCCAAGATAGGGGGCGATCTGAGCAGTTCTTC. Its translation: CASSQDRGRSEQFF.

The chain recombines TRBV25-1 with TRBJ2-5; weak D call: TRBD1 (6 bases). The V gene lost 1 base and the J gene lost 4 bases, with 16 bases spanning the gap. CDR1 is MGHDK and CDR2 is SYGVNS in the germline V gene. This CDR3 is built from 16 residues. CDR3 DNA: TGTGCCAGCAGTGAATCGGTCAGGGGTAAGAGAGAGACCCAGTACTTC. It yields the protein CASSESVRGKRETQYF. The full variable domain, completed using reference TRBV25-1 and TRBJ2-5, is EADIYQTPRYLVIGTGKKITLECSQTMGHDKMYWYQQDPGMELHLIHYSYGVNSTEKGDLSSESTVSRIRTEHFPLTLESARPSHTSQYLCASSESVRGKRETQYFGPGTRLLVL.

CDR3 in amino acids: CASMRRVDGELFF. Here the CDR3 DNA reads TGTGCCAGTATGCGGAGGGTAGATGGGGAGCTGTTTTTT. The chain joins TRBV19 to TRBJ2-2, with D possibly matching TRBD2 (6 bases). CDR1 and CDR2 from the germline V gene are LNHDA and SQIVND (reference sequence). The CDR3 length is 13 residues. Trimming pared 7 bases from V and 8 bases from J, leaving 14 bases between.

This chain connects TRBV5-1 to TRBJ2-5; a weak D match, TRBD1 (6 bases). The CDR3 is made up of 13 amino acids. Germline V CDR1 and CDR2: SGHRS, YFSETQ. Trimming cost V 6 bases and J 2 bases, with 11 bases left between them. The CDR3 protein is CASTQGPQETQYF. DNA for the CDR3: TGCGCCAGCACACAGGGCCCGCAAGAGACCCAGTACTTC.

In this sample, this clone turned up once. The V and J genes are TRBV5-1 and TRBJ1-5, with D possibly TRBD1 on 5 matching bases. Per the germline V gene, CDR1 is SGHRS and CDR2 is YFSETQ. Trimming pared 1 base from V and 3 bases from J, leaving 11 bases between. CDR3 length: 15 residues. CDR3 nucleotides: TGCGCCAGCAGCTTGCGTGGGGCGAACAATCAGCCCCAGCATTTT. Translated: CASSLRGANNQPQHF.

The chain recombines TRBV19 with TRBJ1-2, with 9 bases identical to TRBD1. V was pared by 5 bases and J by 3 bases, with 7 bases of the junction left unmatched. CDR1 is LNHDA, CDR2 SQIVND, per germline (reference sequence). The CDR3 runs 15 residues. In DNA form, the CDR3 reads TGTGCCAGTAGTCCAGGGGACAGGGAATACTATGGCTACACCTTC. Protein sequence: CASSPGDREYYGYTF.

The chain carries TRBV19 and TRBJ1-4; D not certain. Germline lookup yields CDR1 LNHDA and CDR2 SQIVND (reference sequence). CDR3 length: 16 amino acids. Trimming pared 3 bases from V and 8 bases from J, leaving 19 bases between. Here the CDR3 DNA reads TGTGCCAGTAGTATCGGGGAGGGTCGATCATTCGAAAAACTGTTTTTT. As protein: CASSIGEGRSFEKLFF.

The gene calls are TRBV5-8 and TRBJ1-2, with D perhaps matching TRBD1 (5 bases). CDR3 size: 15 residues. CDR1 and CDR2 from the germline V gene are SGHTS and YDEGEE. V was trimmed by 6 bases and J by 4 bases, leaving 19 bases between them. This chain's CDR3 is CASISEDTGPYGYTF. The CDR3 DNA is TGTGCCAGCATCTCCGAGGACACCGGTCCCTATGGCTACACCTTC. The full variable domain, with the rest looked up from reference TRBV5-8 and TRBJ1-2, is EAGVTQSPTHLIKTRGQQATLRCSPISGHTSVYWYQQALGLGLQFLLWYDEGEERNRGNFPPRFSGRQFPNYSSELNVNALELEDSALYLCASISEDTGPYGYTFGSGTRLTVV.

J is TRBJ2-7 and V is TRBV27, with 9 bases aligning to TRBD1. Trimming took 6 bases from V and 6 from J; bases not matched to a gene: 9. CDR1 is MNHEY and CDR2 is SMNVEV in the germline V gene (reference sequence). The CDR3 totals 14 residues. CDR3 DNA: TGTGCCAGCAGGAAGGGACAGGGAGTGTTCGAGCAGTACTTC. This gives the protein CASRKGQGVFEQYF.

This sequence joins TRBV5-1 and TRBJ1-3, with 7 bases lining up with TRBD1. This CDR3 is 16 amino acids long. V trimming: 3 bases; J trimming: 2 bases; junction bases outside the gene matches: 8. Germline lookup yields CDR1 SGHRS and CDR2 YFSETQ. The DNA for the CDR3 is TGCGCCAGCAGCTCAACAGGGGTCTACACTGGAAACACCATATATTTT. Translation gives CASSSTGVYTGNTIYF.

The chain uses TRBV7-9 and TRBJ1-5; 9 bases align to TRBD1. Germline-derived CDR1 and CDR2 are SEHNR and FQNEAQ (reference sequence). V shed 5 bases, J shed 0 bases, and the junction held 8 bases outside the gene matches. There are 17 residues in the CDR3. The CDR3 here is CASSTGQGTYSNQPQHF. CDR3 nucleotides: TGTGCCAGCAGCACCGGACAGGGGACTTATAGCAATCAGCCCCAGCATTTT.

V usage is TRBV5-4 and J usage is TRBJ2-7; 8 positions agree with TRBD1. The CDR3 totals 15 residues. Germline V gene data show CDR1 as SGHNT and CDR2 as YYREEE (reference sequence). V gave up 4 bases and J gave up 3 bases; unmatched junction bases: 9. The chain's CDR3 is CASSLGQGDFYEQYF. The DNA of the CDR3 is TGTGCCAGCAGCCTAGGACAGGGAGACTTCTACGAGCAGTACTTC.

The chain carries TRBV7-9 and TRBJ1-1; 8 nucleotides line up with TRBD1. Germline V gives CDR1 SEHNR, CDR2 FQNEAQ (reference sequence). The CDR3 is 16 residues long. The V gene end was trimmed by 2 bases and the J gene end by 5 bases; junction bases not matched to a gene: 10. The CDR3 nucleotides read TGTGCCAGCAGCTTAAAGGGCAGGGGGCGAGGGACTGAAGCTTTCTTT. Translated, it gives CASSLKGRGRGTEAFF.

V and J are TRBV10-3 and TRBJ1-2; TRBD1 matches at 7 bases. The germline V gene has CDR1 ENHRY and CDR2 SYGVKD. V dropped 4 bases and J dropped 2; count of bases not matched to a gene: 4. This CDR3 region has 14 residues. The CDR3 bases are TGTGCCATCAGTGGACAGGGTTCGAACTATGGCTACACCTTC. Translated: CAISGQGSNYGYTF.

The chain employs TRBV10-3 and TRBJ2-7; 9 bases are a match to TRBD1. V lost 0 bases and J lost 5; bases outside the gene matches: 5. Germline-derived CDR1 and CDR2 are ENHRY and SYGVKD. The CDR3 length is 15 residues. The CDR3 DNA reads TGTGCCATCAGTGAGTCCGGGACAGGGTCTCACGAGCAGTACTTC. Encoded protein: CAISESGTGSHEQYF.

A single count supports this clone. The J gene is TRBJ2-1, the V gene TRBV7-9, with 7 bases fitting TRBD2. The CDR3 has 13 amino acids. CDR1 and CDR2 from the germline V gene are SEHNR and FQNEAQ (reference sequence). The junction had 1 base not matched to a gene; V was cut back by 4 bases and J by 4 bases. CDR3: CASSSSGYNEQFF. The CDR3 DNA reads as TGTGCCAGCAGCTCTAGCGGATACAATGAGCAGTTCTTC.

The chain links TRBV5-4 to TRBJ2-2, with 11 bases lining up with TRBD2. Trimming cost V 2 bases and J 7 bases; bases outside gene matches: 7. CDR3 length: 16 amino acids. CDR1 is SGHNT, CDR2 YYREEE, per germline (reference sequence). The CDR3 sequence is CASSLTSGSVGGELFF. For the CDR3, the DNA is TGTGCCAGCAGCTTAACTAGCGGGAGTGTTGGCGGGGAGCTGTTTTTT. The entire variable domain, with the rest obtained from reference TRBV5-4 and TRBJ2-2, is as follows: ETGVTQSPTHLIKTRGQQVTLRCSSQSGHNTVSWYQQALGQGPQFIFQYYREEENGRGNFPPRFSGLQFPNYSSELNVNALELDDSALYLCASSLTSGSVGGELFFGEGSRLTVL.

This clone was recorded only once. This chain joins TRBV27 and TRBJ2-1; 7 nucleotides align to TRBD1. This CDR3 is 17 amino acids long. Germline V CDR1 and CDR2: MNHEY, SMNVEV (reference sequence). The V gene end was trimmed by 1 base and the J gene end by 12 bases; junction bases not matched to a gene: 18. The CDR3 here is CASSLYSGRGPPLGQFF. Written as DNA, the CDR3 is TGTGCCAGCAGTTTATACTCCGGTAGGGGGCCACCGTTAGGGCAGTTCTTC.

The CDR3 DNA is TGTGCCAGCAGCCTCGACCCCCCAGGATCTGGAAACACCATATATTTT. Its protein product is CASSLDPPGSGNTIYF. The chain links TRBV11-1 to TRBJ1-3; D gene unclear. The CDR3 contains 16 residues. V dropped 5 bases and J dropped 1 base, with 15 bases sitting between them. Germline V CDR1 and CDR2: SGHAT, FQDESV (reference sequence).